One T cell receptor beta chain is described in this entry. In germline, CDR1 is KGHSY, CDR2 FQNENV. V lost 2 bases to trimming and J lost 8 bases, with 11 bases between them. The CDR3 sequence is 13 residues long. This entry belongs to a study of blood T cell repertoires in COVID-19. Study information: From the United States, Italy and Spain came samples of acute and convalescent COVID-19. Sources were T cells, B-cell-depleted T cells, or PBMCs; the material itself was cDNA or gDNA.

The method was immunoSEQ multiplex PCR; TCRdb's version includes in-frame clones alone and lacks a portion of them. The sample includes some 80,000 clones, roughly 90% seen only once; the top ten take 15% to 20%. This clonotype originated in a human donor in a cohort sampled during active COVID-19. V and J are TRBV16 and TRBJ2-3; TRBD2 is a possible D gene (6 bases). Sequencing used peripheral blood. The CDR3 loop reads CASSQARAGTQYF. For the CDR3, the DNA is TGTGCCAGCAGCCAAGCGAGAGCGGGTACGCAGTATTTT.